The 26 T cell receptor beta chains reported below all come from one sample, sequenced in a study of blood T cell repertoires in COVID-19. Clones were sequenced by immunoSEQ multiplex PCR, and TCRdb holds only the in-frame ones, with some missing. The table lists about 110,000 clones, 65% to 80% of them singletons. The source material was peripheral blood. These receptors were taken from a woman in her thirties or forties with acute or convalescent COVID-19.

DNA for the CDR3: TGTGCCAGCAGCCGGACAGGAGACCGAACTGAAGCTTTCTTT. This sequence encodes CASSRTGDRTEAFF. The chain employs TRBV7-9 and TRBJ1-1, with 7 bases aligning to TRBD1. Germline V gene sequence: CDR1 SEHNR, CDR2 FQNEAQ (reference sequence). The CDR3 length is 14 residues. With V trimmed by 5 bases and J by 5 bases, 8 bases remained unmatched.

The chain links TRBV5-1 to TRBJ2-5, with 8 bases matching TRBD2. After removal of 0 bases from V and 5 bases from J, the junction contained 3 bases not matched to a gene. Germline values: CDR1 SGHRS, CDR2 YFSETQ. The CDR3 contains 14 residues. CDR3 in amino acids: CASSLAVAGETQYF. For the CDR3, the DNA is TGCGCCAGCAGCTTGGCGGTAGCGGGGGAGACCCAGTACTTC.

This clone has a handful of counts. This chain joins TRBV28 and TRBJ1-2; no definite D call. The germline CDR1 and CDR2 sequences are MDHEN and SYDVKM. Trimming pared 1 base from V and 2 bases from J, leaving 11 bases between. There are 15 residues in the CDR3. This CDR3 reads CASSLSQSTNYGYTF. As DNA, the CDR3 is TGTGCCAGCAGTTTATCTCAGTCAACGAACTATGGCTACACCTTC.

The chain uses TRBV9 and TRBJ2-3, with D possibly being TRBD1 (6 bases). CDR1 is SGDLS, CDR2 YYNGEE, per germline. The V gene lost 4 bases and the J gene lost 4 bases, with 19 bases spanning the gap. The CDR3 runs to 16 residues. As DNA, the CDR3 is TGTGCCAGCAGCTTGCGGACAGTCCCAGCGGCAGATACGCAGTATTTT. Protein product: CASSLRTVPAADTQYF.

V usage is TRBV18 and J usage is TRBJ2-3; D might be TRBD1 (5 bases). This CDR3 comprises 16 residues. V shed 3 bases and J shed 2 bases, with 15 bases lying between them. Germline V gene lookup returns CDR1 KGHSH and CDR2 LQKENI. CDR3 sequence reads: CASSPLTVTYTDTQYF. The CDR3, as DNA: TGTGCCAGCTCACCGCTGACAGTTACTTACACAGATACGCAGTATTTT.

The CDR3 nucleotides are TGCAGCTGGCAGGGGGACGAGCAGTACTTC. Amino acids: CSWQGDEQYF. The chain joins TRBV20-1 to TRBJ2-7; 7 bases fit TRBD1. There are 10 residues in the CDR3. CDR1 and CDR2 from the germline V gene are DFQATT and SNEGSKA (reference sequence).

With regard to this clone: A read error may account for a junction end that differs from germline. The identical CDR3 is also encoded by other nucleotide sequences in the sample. CDR3 residues: CASKRQPGETQYF. CDR3 coding DNA: TGTGCTAGCAAGCGGCAGCCGGGAGAGACCCAGTACTTC. V gene TRBV6-5 combines with J gene TRBJ2-5, with a weak D call TRBD2 (5 bases). This CDR3 has 13 amino acids. Germline values: CDR1 MNHEY, CDR2 SVGAGI.

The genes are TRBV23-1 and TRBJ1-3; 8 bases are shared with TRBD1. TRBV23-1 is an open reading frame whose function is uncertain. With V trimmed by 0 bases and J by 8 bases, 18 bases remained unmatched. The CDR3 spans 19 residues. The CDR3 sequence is CASSQSVNVHVTGEDTIYF. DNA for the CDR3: TGCGCCAGCAGTCAATCCGTAAATGTCCACGTGACAGGGGAGGACACCATATATTTT.

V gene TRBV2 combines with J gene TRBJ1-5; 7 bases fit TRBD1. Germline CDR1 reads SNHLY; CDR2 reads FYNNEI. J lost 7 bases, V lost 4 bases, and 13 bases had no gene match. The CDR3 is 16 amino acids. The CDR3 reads CASSVIFGQEGQPQHF. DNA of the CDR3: TGTGCCAGCAGTGTGATTTTCGGACAGGAAGGCCAGCCCCAGCATTTT.

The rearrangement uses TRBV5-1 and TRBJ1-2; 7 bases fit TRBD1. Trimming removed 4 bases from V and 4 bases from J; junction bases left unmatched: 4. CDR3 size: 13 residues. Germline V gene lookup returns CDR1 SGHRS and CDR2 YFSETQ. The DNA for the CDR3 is TGCGCCAGCAGCCAGGGGACAGCCTATGGCTACACCTTC. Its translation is CASSQGTAYGYTF.

CDR3 sequence reads: CASSPGTGSEAFF. The CDR3, as DNA: TGTGCCAGCAGCCCCGGGACAGGGTCTGAAGCTTTCTTT. The chain links TRBV12-3 or TRBV12-4 to TRBJ1-1, with 9 bases lining up with TRBD1. V lost 6 bases to trimming and J lost 6 bases; unmatched junction nucleotides: 5. This CDR3 is 13 amino acids long.

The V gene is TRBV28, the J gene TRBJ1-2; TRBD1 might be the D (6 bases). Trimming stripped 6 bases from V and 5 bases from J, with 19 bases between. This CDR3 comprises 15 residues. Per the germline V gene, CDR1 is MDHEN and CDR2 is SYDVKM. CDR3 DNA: TGTGCCAGCAGCCTCTCACAGGGTTGGTCTTATGGCTACACCTTC. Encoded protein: CASSLSQGWSYGYTF.

The CDR3 coding sequence is TGTGCCAGCAGCTTAGTTCGGGCAGGGGGCGCTTCAGATACGCAGTATTTT. Translated: CASSLVRAGGASDTQYF. The chain employs TRBV11-2 and TRBJ2-3; TRBD1 aligns across 8 bases. Germline V lookup: CDR1 SGHAT, CDR2 FQNNGV. CDR3 length: 17 residues. J was trimmed by 4 bases and V by 1 base; bases with no gene match: 10. The complete variable domain, with remaining parts taken from reference TRBV11-2 and TRBJ2-3, reads EAGVAQSPRYKIIEKRQSVAFWCNPISGHATLYWYQQILGQGPKLLIQFQNNGVVDDSQLPKDRFSAERLKGVDSTLKIQPAKLEDSAVYLCASSLVRAGGASDTQYFGPGTRLTVL.

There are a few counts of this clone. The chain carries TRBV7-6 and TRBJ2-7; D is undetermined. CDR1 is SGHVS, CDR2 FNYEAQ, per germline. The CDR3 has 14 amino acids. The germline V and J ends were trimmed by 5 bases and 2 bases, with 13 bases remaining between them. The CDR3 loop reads CASSARGVPYEQYF. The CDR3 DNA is TGTGCCAGCAGCGCGCGAGGAGTCCCCTACGAGCAGTACTTC.

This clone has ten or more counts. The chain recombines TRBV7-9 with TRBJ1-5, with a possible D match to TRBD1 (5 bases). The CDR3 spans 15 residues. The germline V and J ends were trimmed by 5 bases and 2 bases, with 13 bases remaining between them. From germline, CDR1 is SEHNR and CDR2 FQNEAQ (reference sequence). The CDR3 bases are TGTGCCAGCAGCCGGACCGACAGTCGCAATCAGCCCCAGCATTTT. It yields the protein CASSRTDSRNQPQHF.

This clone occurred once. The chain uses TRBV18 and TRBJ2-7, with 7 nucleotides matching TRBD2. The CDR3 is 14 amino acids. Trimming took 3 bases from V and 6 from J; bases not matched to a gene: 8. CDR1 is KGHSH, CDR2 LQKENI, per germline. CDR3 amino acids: CASSPQRGRFEQYF. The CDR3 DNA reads TGTGCCAGCTCACCCCAGCGGGGACGTTTCGAGCAGTACTTC.

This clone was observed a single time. The CDR3 nucleotides are TGTGCCAGCAGTTTGGCCCCGGGACGGGGGGGCCAAGAGACCCAGTACTTC. Translated: CASSLAPGRGGQETQYF. This chain joins TRBV28 and TRBJ2-5; 8 bases agree with TRBD2. CDR3 size: 17 residues. V trimming: 3 bases; J trimming: 1 base; junction bases outside the gene matches: 10. Germline CDR1 is MDHEN and CDR2 is SYDVKM.

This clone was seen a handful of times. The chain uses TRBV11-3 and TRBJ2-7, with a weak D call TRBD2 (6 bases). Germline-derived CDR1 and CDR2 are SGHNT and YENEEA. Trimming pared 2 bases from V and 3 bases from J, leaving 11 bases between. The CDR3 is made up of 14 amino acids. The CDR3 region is CASSLQGGIYEQYF. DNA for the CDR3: TGTGCCAGCAGCTTACAGGGCGGGATCTACGAGCAGTACTTC.

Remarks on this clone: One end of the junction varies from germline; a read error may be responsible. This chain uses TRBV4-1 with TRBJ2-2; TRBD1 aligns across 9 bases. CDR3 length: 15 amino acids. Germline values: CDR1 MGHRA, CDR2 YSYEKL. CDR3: CASRQGQGSTGELFF. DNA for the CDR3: TGCGCCAGCCGCCAGGGACAGGGAAGCACCGGGGAGCTGTTTTTT.

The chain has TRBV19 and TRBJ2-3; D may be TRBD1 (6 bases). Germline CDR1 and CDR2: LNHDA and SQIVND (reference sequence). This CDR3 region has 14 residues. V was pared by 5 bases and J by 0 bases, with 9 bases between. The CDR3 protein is CASSLGTSTDTQYF. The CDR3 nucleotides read TGTGCCAGTAGTCTGGGGACAAGCACAGATACGCAGTATTTT.

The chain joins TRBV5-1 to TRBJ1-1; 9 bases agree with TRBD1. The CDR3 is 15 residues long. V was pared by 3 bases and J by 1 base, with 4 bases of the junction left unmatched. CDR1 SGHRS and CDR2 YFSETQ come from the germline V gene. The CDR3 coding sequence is TGCGCCAGCAGCTGGACAGGGGCGGAGAACACTGAAGCTTTCTTT. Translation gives CASSWTGAENTEAFF.

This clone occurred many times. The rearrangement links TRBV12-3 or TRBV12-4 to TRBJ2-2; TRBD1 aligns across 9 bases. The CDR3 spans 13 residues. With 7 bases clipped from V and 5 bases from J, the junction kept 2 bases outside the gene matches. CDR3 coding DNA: TGTGCCAGCAAAGGGACAGGGACCGGGGAGCTGTTTTTT. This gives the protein CASKGTGTGELFF.

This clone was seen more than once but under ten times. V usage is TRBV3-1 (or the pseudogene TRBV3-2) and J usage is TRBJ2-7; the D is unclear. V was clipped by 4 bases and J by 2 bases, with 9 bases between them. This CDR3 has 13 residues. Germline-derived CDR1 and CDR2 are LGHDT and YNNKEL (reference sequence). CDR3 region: CASSPGITYEQYF. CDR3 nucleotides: TGTGCCAGCAGCCCAGGTATTACCTACGAGCAGTACTTC.

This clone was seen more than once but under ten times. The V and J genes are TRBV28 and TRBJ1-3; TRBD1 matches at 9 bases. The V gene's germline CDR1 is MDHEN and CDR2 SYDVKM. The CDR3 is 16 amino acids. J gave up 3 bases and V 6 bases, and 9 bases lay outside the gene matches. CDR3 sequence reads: CASSLLTGGYGNTIYF. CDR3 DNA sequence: TGTGCCAGCAGCCTACTCACAGGGGGCTATGGAAACACCATATATTTT. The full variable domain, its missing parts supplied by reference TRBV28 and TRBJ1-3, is DVKVTQSSRYLVKRTGEKVFLECVQDMDHENMFWYRQDPGLGLRLIYFSYDVKMKEKGDIPEGYSVSREKKERFSLILESASTNQTSMYLCASSLLTGGYGNTIYFGEGSWLTVV.

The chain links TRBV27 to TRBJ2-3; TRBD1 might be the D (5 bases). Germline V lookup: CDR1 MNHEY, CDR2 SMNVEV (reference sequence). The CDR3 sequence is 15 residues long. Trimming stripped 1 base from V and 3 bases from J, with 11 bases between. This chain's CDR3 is CASSLLGAGTDTQYF. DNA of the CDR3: TGTGCCAGCAGTTTATTAGGGGCCGGGACAGATACGCAGTATTTT.

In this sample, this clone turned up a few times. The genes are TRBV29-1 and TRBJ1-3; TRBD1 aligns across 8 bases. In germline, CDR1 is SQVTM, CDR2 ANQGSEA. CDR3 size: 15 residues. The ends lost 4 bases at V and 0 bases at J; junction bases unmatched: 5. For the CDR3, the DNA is TGCAGCGTTGGGGTCGGGACAGGCTCTGGAAACACCATATATTTT. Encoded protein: CSVGVGTGSGNTIYF.